This TCR beta chain came from a study of control samples from healthy donors and cancer patients. This CDR3 region has 11 residues. Germline V gene sequence: CDR1 KGHSH, CDR2 LQKENI. V dropped 8 bases and J dropped 11 bases, with 13 bases sitting between them. Some clones are missing from TCRdb's copy, which holds only in-frame ones; the method was immunoSEQ multiplex PCR. The sample carries about 80,000 clones, more than 65% recorded once. The sequence was obtained from a man aged 60-69 years with head and neck cancer. Sequences were obtained from PBMCs. This chain links TRBV18 with TRBJ1-5, with D unresolved. The CDR3 DNA reads TGTGCCAGCCCGCCCCCCGGGGCCCAGCATTTT. Translated, it gives CASPPPGAQHF.